The rows below give T cell receptor beta chains drawn from one sample of a study of response to subunit inactivated influenza vaccine. TCRdb reprocessed the RT-PCR reads via MiXCR and lists one record per CDR3 protein. The sample includes a few hundred thousand distinct CDR3 sequences, approximately 23% seen only once; the top ten take about a tenth. The starting material was PBMCs from blood, obtained about 20 months after vaccination. Every receptor here comes from a man in his fifties or sixties who received an inactivated influenza vaccine. The CDR3 runs from the conserved cysteine through the conserved F or W. The order of the fields is J gene, D gene, clone size, V gene, CDR3 DNA, CDR3 protein. The D gene is left open where the match is weak. Only some rows state a clone size, as once, few, many or a class for expanded clones.

TRBJ1-5 NA NA TRBV10-3 TGTGCCATCAGTGAGTCAGGGGTGGCGGATCAGCCCCAGCATTTT CAISESGVADQPQHF
TRBJ1-4 TRBD1 few TRBV5-1 TGCGCCAGCAGCTTGGGGGGGACAGATCGTGAAAAACTGTTTTTT CASSLGGTDREKLFF
TRBJ2-1 NA medium-sized TRBV14 TGTGCCAGCAGCTACTTCGAAGGTCCTCCTCGGAATGAGCAGTTCTTC CASSYFEGPPRNEQFF
TRBJ2-4 NA NA TRBV20-1 TGCAGTGCTCTCTCTCCTGTGGCCTCAGGCAAAAACATTCAGTACTTC CSALSPVASGKNIQYF
TRBJ2-1 NA NA TRBV28 TGTGCCAGCAGATCCTACTACAGGGATGTACGGGCCAATGAGCAGTTCTTC CASRSYYRDVRANEQFF
TRBJ1-1 NA NA TRBV16 TGTGCCAGCACCCTCCAAACCGGGGGGCACACTGAAGCTTTCTTT CASTLQTGGHTEAFF
TRBJ2-3 NA few TRBV7-9 TGTGCCAGCAGTGATTCAGATACGCAGTATTTT CASSDSDTQYF
TRBJ2-7 TRBD2 few TRBV6-2/TRBV6-3 TGTGCCAGCAGTTACTCCGGGGGGAGGAGGAACGAGCAGTACTTC CASSYSGGRRNEQYF
TRBJ2-3 NA NA TRBV9 TGTGCCAGCAGCGGTGGTGGGGGGAGCTTCACAGATACGCAGTATTTT CASSGGGGSFTDTQYF
TRBJ1-5 NA NA TRBV20-1 TGCAGTGCCCGGACAGCCCGAGACAATCAGCCCCAGCATTTT CSARTARDNQPQHF
TRBJ1-4 TRBD1 few TRBV4-3 TGCGCCAGCAGCCAGCCGGGACAGGGAAATGAAAAACTGTTTTTT CASSQPGQGNEKLFF
TRBJ1-5 NA NA TRBV30 TGTGCCTGGGCGCGGGGAGGCGGCAATCAGCCCCAGCATTTT CAWARGGGNQPQHF
TRBJ2-1 TRBD2 NA TRBV13 TGTGCCAGCAGCTTAATTCCTAGCGGGAGGGCCGGTTACAATGAGCAGTTCTTC CASSLIPSGRAGYNEQFF
TRBJ1-5 NA few TRBV4-1 TGCGCCAGCAGCCAAGACTCCCGGAGAAGTCAGCCCCAGCATTTT CASSQDSRRSQPQHF
TRBJ1-5 TRBD1 few TRBV23-1 TGCGCCAGCAGTCACTCCGGACAGGGTGGGTACCAGCCCCAGCATTTT CASSHSGQGGYQPQHF
TRBJ2-7 TRBD1 NA TRBV15 TGTGCCACCAGCATAGGACAGGATACCTACGAGCAGTACTTC CATSIGQDTYEQYF